The 27 T cell receptor beta chains given below trace back to one sample, sequenced in a study of cytomegalovirus exposure and HLA in healthy donors. PCR involved 60 Vbeta and 13 Jbeta primers. Clones were sequenced by immunoSEQ multiplex PCR, and TCRdb holds only the in-frame ones, with some missing. The sample holds 150,000 to 200,000 clones, roughly four fifths seen once. Sequenced: PBMCs. The receptors shown here come from a woman aged 40 to 49 in good health and CMV-seronegative.

This clone was seen more than once but under ten times. The chain combines TRBV27 with TRBJ1-5; tentatively, D is TRBD1 (5 bases). Trimming cost V 2 bases and J 4 bases, with 9 bases left between them. The CDR3 runs 14 residues. Looked up from germline, CDR1 is MNHEY and CDR2 is SMNVEV (reference sequence). Written as DNA, the CDR3 is TGTGCCAGCAGTTTACGTGACAGTAATCAGCCCCAGCATTTT. Translating gives CASSLRDSNQPQHF.

This clone came up a few times. This chain connects TRBV5-1 to TRBJ2-5; TRBD2 is a possible D gene (5 bases). Germline-derived CDR1 and CDR2 are SGHRS and YFSETQ. The CDR3 runs 14 residues. V lost 1 base and J 9 bases, leaving 16 bases between the germline ends. In DNA, the CDR3 is TGCGCCAGCAGCTTGTCTGTAGGGTCGGAGGCCCAGTACTTC. It codes for CASSLSVGSEAQYF.

J is TRBJ2-7 and V is TRBV19; weak D call: TRBD1 (6 bases). Germline lookup yields CDR1 LNHDA and CDR2 SQIVND (reference sequence). This CDR3 comprises 14 residues. V lost 5 bases and J 2 bases, leaving 13 bases between the germline ends. CDR3: CASSVSWTAYEQYF. In DNA, the CDR3 is TGTGCCAGTAGTGTAAGTTGGACAGCCTACGAGCAGTACTTC.

The chain links TRBV7-9 to TRBJ2-2, with D possibly matching TRBD2 (6 bases). The CDR3 is 14 amino acids. CDR1 SEHNR and CDR2 FQNEAQ come from the germline V gene (reference sequence). The V gene lost 1 base and the J gene lost 7 bases, with 10 bases spanning the gap. CDR3 loop: CASSLERVRGELFF. The CDR3 region has the DNA TGTGCCAGCAGCTTAGAGCGGGTCCGCGGGGAGCTGTTTTTT. The full variable domain, in which reference TRBV7-9 and TRBJ2-2 provide the parts outside the CDR3, is DTGVSQNPRHKITKRGQNVTFRCDPISEHNRLYWYRQTLGQGPEFLTYFQNEAQLEKSRLLSDRFSAERPKGSFSTLEIQRTEQGDSAMYLCASSLERVRGELFFGEGSRLTVL.

This chain connects TRBV7-3 to TRBJ2-7, with 8 bases aligning to TRBD1. The CDR3 totals 15 residues. The ends lost 2 bases at V and 5 bases at J; junction bases unmatched: 8. Germline lookup yields CDR1 SGHTA and CDR2 FQGTGA. The DNA for the CDR3 is TGTGCCAGCAGCTTAGGATCAGGGGGCAGCGACGAGCAGTACTTC. Translating gives CASSLGSGGSDEQYF.

The rearrangement joins TRBV7-9 to TRBJ2-7; 7 nucleotides agree with TRBD2. The germline gives CDR1 SEHNR, CDR2 FQNEAQ (reference sequence). The CDR3 sequence is 12 residues long. V gave up 5 bases and J gave up 3 bases; unmatched junction bases: 1. Here the CDR3 reads CASSPSGYEQYF. The CDR3 coding sequence is TGTGCCAGCAGCCCTAGCGGCTACGAGCAGTACTTC.

The J gene is TRBJ2-5, the V gene TRBV7-9; D gene ambiguous. CDR3 length: 13 residues. Germline CDR1 and CDR2: SEHNR and FQNEAQ (reference sequence). Trimming took off 3 bases at V and 5 bases at J, with 10 bases between the two ends. CDR3 protein: CASSLGSLETQYF. The CDR3 nucleotides are TGTGCCAGCAGCTTGGGTAGCCTGGAGACCCAGTACTTC. The full variable domain, completed using reference TRBV7-9 and TRBJ2-5, is DTGVSQNPRHKITKRGQNVTFRCDPISEHNRLYWYRQTLGQGPEFLTYFQNEAQLEKSRLLSDRFSAERPKGSFSTLEIQRTEQGDSAMYLCASSLGSLETQYFGPGTRLLVL.

Only one count was recorded for this clone. V is TRBV6-5 and J is TRBJ2-7, with TRBD2 matching over 11 bases. The CDR3 has 15 amino acids. The V and J ends lost 5 bases and 3 bases, in that order; junction bases with no gene match: 6. The germline CDR1 and CDR2 sequences are MNHEY and SVGAGI. The CDR3 protein is CASSPLAGEGYEQYF. CDR3 coding DNA: TGTGCCAGCAGTCCACTAGCGGGAGAAGGCTACGAGCAGTACTTC.

The chain joins TRBV5-1 to TRBJ2-3, with 7 positions matching TRBD1. V was clipped by 4 bases and J by 6 bases; unmatched bases: 5. Germline V gene sequence: CDR1 SGHRS, CDR2 YFSETQ. The CDR3 contains 13 residues. The CDR3 bases are TGCGCCAGCAGCCCGACAGGGAAGGATACGCAGTATTTT. Translated: CASSPTGKDTQYF.

The sample holds one count of this clone. The chain combines TRBV5-6 with TRBJ2-3; 10 bases fit TRBD2. The CDR3 consists of 15 residues. Per the germline V gene, CDR1 is SGHDT and CDR2 is YYEEEE. Germline trimming cut 6 bases from V and 0 bases from J; bases unmatched to any gene: 4. The chain's CDR3 is CASTWTSGSTDTQYF. CDR3 bases: TGTGCCAGCACCTGGACTAGCGGTAGCACAGATACGCAGTATTTT.

This clone was counted only a few times. This chain joins TRBV6-1 and TRBJ2-3; D perhaps matches TRBD1 (5 bases). This CDR3 is 13 amino acids long. The V end lost 1 base, the J end lost 13 bases, and 15 bases lay between the germline ends. CDR1 MNHNS and CDR2 SASEGT come from the germline V gene. The CDR3 nucleotides read TGTGCCAGCAGTGAAGAGGGGTCAGGGAAGGAGTATTTT. Its protein product is CASSEEGSGKEYF.

The chain employs TRBV30 and TRBJ2-7; D is possibly TRBD1 (5 bases). From germline, CDR1 is GTSNPN and CDR2 SVGIG (reference sequence). This CDR3 comprises 13 residues. V lost 4 bases and J 0 bases, leaving 10 bases between the germline ends. DNA of the CDR3: TGTGCCTGGAATCAGGGTATCTCCTACGAGCAGTACTTC. This translates into CAWNQGISYEQYF.

V gene TRBV6-1 combines with J gene TRBJ2-1; the match to TRBD1 covers 9 bases. The junction had 9 bases not matched to a gene; V was cut back by 2 bases and J by 7 bases. Germline CDR1 is MNHNS and CDR2 is SASEGT. This CDR3 region has 16 residues. The CDR3 nucleotides read TGTGCCAGCAGTGAATTTCTGGACAGGGGTTCGAATGAGCAGTTCTTC. It translates to CASSEFLDRGSNEQFF.

This rearrangement joins TRBV19 to TRBJ2-1, with TRBD2 identical over 15 bases. This CDR3 has 15 amino acids. J was trimmed by 9 bases and V by 2 bases; bases with no gene match: 2. Per germline, CDR1 LNHDA and CDR2 SQIVND (reference sequence). CDR3 in DNA: TGTGCCAGTAGTATATGGGGACTAGCGGGAGGTGAGCAGTTCTTC. Protein: CASSIWGLAGGEQFF. Supplemented by reference TRBV19 and TRBJ2-1, the full variable domain reads DGGITQSPKYLFRKEGQNVTLSCEQNLNHDAMYWYRQDPGQGLRLIYYSQIVNDFQKGDIAEGYSVSREKKESFPLTVTSAQKNPTAFYLCASSIWGLAGGEQFFGPGTRLTVL.

V usage is TRBV28 and J usage is TRBJ1-2; 8 bases align to TRBD1. Germline V gene sequence: CDR1 MDHEN, CDR2 SYDVKM. The V gene end was trimmed by 6 bases and the J gene end by 4 bases; junction bases not matched to a gene: 13. This CDR3 comprises 16 residues. CDR3 in amino acids: CASSQRTGTLIYGYTF. In nucleotides, the CDR3 is TGTGCCAGCAGCCAGAGGACAGGGACCCTCATCTATGGCTACACCTTC.

The chain combines TRBV5-4 with TRBJ2-7; TRBD2 matches at 8 bases. The germline gives CDR1 SGHNT, CDR2 YYREEE (reference sequence). V lost 0 bases and J lost 0; bases outside the gene matches: 2. The CDR3 runs to 15 residues. Here the CDR3 DNA reads TGTGCCAGCAGCTTGGGCGGGAGGTCCTCCTACGAGCAGTACTTC. Protein: CASSLGGRSSYEQYF.

The CDR3 spells CAAGPRDEQFF. In DNA, the CDR3 is TGTGCCGCAGGGCCTAGGGATGAGCAGTTCTTC. The V and J genes are TRBV19 and TRBJ2-1, with D possibly being TRBD1 (5 bases). V dropped 11 bases and J dropped 8 bases, with 13 bases sitting between them. Germline V lookup: CDR1 LNHDA, CDR2 SQIVND (reference sequence). The CDR3 consists of 11 residues.

The V and J genes are TRBV12-5 and TRBJ1-5; no reliable D call. Trimming pared 7 bases from V and 7 bases from J, leaving 20 bases between. CDR3 size: 15 residues. Germline lookup yields CDR1 LGHNT and CDR2 FRNRAP. The CDR3 reads CASDLMTERRQPQHF. For the CDR3, the DNA is TGTGCTAGTGACCTAATGACGGAACGGAGGCAGCCCCAGCATTTT.

The chain combines TRBV7-9 with TRBJ2-5, with a possible D match to TRBD1 (6 bases). Trimming shortened V by 8 bases and J by 5 bases, and 15 bases separated the two germline ends. Germline V lookup: CDR1 SEHNR, CDR2 FQNEAQ (reference sequence). The CDR3 is made up of 13 amino acids. The CDR3 bases are TGTGCCAGCTGGAGACAGGACGAGGAGACCCAGTACTTC. Its translation: CASWRQDEETQYF.

This clone occurred many times. This chain connects TRBV10-3 to TRBJ2-3; TRBD1 aligns across 8 bases. Germline V CDR1 and CDR2: ENHRY, SYGVKD. This CDR3 has 13 amino acids. With 6 bases clipped from V and 6 bases from J, the junction kept 5 bases outside the gene matches. CDR3 amino acids: CAIRGQGVDTQYF. The CDR3 nucleotides are TGTGCCATCAGAGGACAGGGAGTGGATACGCAGTATTTT.

The genes are TRBV28 and TRBJ1-2; D perhaps matches TRBD1 (6 bases). Germline V CDR1 and CDR2: MDHEN, SYDVKM. The CDR3 spans 12 residues. As DNA, the CDR3 is TGTGCTCACGAGGGGGCTAACTATGGCTACACCTTC. Its protein product is CAHEGANYGYTF.

V and J are TRBV7-8 and TRBJ1-5; tentatively, D is TRBD1 (5 bases). V gave up 1 base and J gave up 1 base, with 8 bases separating them. The length of the CDR3 is 15 residues. CDR1 is SGHVS, CDR2 FQNEAQ, per germline. CDR3 DNA sequence: TGTGCCAGCAGCTTAGGTCAGGGCAGCAATCAGCCCCAGCATTTT. Translation: CASSLGQGSNQPQHF.

This clone has just a few counts. The chain recombines TRBV9 with TRBJ2-1, with 8 bases lining up with TRBD2. V gave up 3 bases and J gave up 8 bases; unmatched junction bases: 10. The CDR3 spans 15 residues. CDR1 and CDR2 from the germline V gene are SGDLS and YYNGEE. CDR3 in amino acids: CASSAGTSRGDEQFF. For the CDR3, the DNA is TGTGCCAGCAGCGCGGGGACTAGTAGGGGGGATGAGCAGTTCTTC.

A word on this clone: Additional DNA sequences in this sample encode the identical CDR3. As DNA, the CDR3 is TGTGCCAGCAGCGTAGGAGGGCAGAACACTGAAGCTTTCTTT. This gives the protein CASSVGGQNTEAFF. The chain links TRBV9 to TRBJ1-1, with D hard to call. There are 14 residues in the CDR3. Trimming cost V 0 bases and J 1 base, with 7 bases left between them. Per the germline V gene, CDR1 is SGDLS and CDR2 is YYNGEE.

This clone occurred once. V is TRBV30 and J is TRBJ2-3; D remains ambiguous. Trimming removed 2 bases at V and 8 bases at J, with 14 bases between. The length of the CDR3 is 13 residues. CDR1 and CDR2 from the germline V gene are GTSNPN and SVGIG (reference sequence). The CDR3 DNA sequence: TGTGCCTGGAGTTCCGAGGCGCAGACTACGCAGTATTTT. It translates to CAWSSEAQTTQYF.

The CDR3 nucleotides read TGTGCCAGCTCACCACCGGGACTAGCGGGGCCGGGGAATGAGCAGTTCTTC. Its translation: CASSPPGLAGPGNEQFF. The chain recombines TRBV18 with TRBJ2-1; 13 positions agree with TRBD2. Germline lookup yields CDR1 KGHSH and CDR2 LQKENI. V lost 0 bases, J lost 7 bases, and 6 bases stayed unmatched. This CDR3 has 17 amino acids.

The rearrangement joins TRBV6-1 to TRBJ2-2, with a possible D match to TRBD1 (6 bases). The V and J ends lost 5 bases and 1 base respectively, with 11 bases between them. CDR1 MNHNS and CDR2 SASEGT come from the germline V gene. The CDR3 covers 15 residues. The CDR3 here is CASSLGTLNTGELFF. DNA for the CDR3: TGTGCCAGCAGTCTGGGGACACTGAACACCGGGGAGCTGTTTTTT.